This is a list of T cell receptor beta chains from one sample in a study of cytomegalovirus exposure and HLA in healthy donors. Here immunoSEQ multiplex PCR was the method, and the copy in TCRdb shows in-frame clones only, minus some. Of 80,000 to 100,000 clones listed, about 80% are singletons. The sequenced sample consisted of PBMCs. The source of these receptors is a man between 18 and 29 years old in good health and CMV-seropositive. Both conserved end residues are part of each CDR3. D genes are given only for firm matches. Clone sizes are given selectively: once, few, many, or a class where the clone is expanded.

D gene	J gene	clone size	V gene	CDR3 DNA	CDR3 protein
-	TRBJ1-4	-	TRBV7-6	TGTGCCAGCAGCTTAGGAGAGTTTAATGAAAAACTGTTTTTT	CASSLGEFNEKLFF
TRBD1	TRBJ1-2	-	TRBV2	TGTGCCAGCAGTCCGGGACAGGGGTCCTATGGCTACACCTTC	CASSPGQGSYGYTF
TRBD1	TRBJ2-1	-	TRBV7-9	TGTGCCAGCAGCCCAAGACAGGGGGCTAAAGTAGACAATGAGCAGTTCTTC	CASSPRQGAKVDNEQFF
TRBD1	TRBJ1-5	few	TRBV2	TGTGCCAGCAGTGAAGGATATCGGACAGGGGTAATTAATAGCAATCAGCCCCAGCATTTT	CASSEGYRTGVINSNQPQHF
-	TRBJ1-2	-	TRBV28	TGTGCCAGCAGTTTCGCCGAACAGGGCCACTATGGCTACACCTTC	CASSFAEQGHYGYTF
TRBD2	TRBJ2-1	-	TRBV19	TGTGCCAGTAGTATCGGAATTTTGACTAGCGGCAACTACAATGAGCAGTTCTTC	CASSIGILTSGNYNEQFF
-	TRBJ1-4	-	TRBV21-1	TGTGCCAGCCTAGCAGGGGGCGAGACTAATGAAAAACTGTTTTTT	CASLAGGETNEKLFF
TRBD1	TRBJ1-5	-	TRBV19	TGTGCCAGTAGTATAGGCCCGGGACAGGGGAATTTTGGCAATCGGCCCCAGCATTTT	CASSIGPGQGNFGNRPQHF
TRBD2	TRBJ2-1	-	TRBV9	TGTGCCAGCAGCGTAGCTACGGTTAGCGGGGGCTCAGATGAGCAGTTCTTC	CASSVATVSGGSDEQFF
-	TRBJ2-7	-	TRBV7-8	TGTGCCAGCAGCTTAGAGACCGGGATTATCTACGAGCAGTACTTC	CASSLETGIIYEQYF
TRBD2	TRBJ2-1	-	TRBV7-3	TGTGCCAGCAGCTTAACGGGGGGGTGGATCAATGAGCAGTTCTTC	CASSLTGGWINEQFF
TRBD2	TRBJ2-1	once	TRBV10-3	TGTGCCATCAGCGGGGGGGTACGGAATGAGCAGTTCTTC	CAISGGVRNEQFF
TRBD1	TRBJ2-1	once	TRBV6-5	TGTGCCAGCGCTAAGGGACAGCCGTACAATGAGCAGTTCTTC	CASAKGQPYNEQFF
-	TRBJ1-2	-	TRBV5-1	TGCGCCAGCAAAGCACAGGGACCGCTCAGGGGCTACCCCTTC	CASKAQGPLRGYPF
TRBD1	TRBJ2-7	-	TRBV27	TGTGCCAGCAGTTTAAGCCCAGGGGGCGCCTACGAGCAGTACTTC	CASSLSPGGAYEQYF
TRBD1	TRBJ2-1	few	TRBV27	TGTGCCAGCAGTCCCTATCGACAGGGCAATGAGCAGTTCTTC	CASSPYRQGNEQFF
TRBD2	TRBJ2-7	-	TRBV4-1	TGCGCCAGCAGCCAAGGGGGGGGGAGCTACGAGCAGTACTTC	CASSQGGGSYEQYF
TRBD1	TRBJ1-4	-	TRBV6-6	TGTGCCAGCAGTTCCAGGGGGGAAAAACTGTTTTTT	CASSSRGEKLFF
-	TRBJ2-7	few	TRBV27	TGTGCCAGCACTCCCGGTGCCCACCGGGGGGCAGTCGACGAGCAGTACTTC	CASTPGAHRGAVDEQYF
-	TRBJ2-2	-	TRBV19	TGTGCCAGTAGTCAGAACACCGGGGAGCTGTTTTTT	CASSQNTGELFF
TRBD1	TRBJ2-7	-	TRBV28	TGTGCCAGCCTGGACAGGGCGGGCGAGCAGTACTTC	CASLDRAGEQYF
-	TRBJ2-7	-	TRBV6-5	TGTGCCAGCAGTTATGCAGGGGACTACGAGCAGTACTTC	CASSYAGDYEQYF
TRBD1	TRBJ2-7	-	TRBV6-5	TGTGCCAGCAGCCAGGGACAGTTCTACGAGCAGTACTTC	CASSQGQFYEQYF
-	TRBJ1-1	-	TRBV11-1	TGTGCCAGCAGCTTGGGGAGGGGGAAGACTGAAGCTTTCTTT	CASSLGRGKTEAFF
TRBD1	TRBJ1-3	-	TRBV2	TGTGCCAGCCAGGGACAGACTGTGGGAAACACCATATATTTT	CASQGQTVGNTIYF
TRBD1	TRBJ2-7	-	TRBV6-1	TGTGCCAGCAGTGTTAGGACAGGGGGCGCCTACGAGCAGTACTTC	CASSVRTGGAYEQYF
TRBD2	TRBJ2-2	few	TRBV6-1	TGTGCCAGCAGAGTACTAGCGGGGGGGACCGGGGAGCTGTTTTTT	CASRVLAGGTGELFF
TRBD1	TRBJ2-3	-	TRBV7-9	TGTGCCAGCAGCTCAAGGACAGGTCAGAGCACAGATACGCAGTATTTT	CASSSRTGQSTDTQYF
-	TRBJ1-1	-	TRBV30	TGTGCCTGGAGTGTACGGCAGGGGAACACTGAAGCTTTCTTT	CAWSVRQGNTEAFF
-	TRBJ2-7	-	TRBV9	TGTGCCAGCAGCGTAGATGGGAGCTACGAGCAGTACTTC	CASSVDGSYEQYF
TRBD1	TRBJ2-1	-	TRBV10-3	TGTGCCATCAGCCCCGGGACAGAGGATGAGCAGTTCTTC	CAISPGTEDEQFF
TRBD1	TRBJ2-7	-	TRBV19	TGTGCCAGTACCGCAGTGACAGGGAGTAACGAGCAGTACTTC	CASTAVTGSNEQYF
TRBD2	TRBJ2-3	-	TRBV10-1	TGCGCCAGCAAGGGACTAGCGGGGGGGAGGGATACGCAGTATTTT	CASKGLAGGRDTQYF
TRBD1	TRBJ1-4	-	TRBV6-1	TGTGCCAGTAGACTTTTTGGACAGGTGGGCGAAAAACTGTTTTTT	CASRLFGQVGEKLFF
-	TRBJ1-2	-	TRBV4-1	TGCGCCAGCAGCCAAGAACGACAGGCCTATGGCTACACCTTC	CASSQERQAYGYTF
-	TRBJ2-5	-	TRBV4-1	TGCGCCAGCAGCCAAGATCACAGTCGGCAGGAGACCCAGTACTTC	CASSQDHSRQETQYF
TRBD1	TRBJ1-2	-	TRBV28	TGTGCCAGCAGTTCAACCCAACAGGGGGCAATGAATGGCTACACCTTC	CASSSTQQGAMNGYTF
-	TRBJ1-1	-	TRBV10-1	TGCGCCAGCAGGGAGGGGCTGAACACTGAAGCTTTCTTT	CASREGLNTEAFF
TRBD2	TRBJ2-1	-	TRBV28	TGTGCCAGCAGTTTAATAGCGGGGGGGTTTAATGAGCAGTTCTTC	CASSLIAGGFNEQFF
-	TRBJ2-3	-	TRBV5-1	TGCGCCAGCAGCTTGGAGTCGGGGGTGAGCACAGATACGCAGTATTTT	CASSLESGVSTDTQYF
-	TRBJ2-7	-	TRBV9	TGTGCCAGCAGCGTAGGAAGGGTAGCGTACGAGCAGTACTTC	CASSVGRVAYEQYF
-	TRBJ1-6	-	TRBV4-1	TGCGCCAGCAGCCGTCAGGGAAATTCACCCCTCCACTTT	CASSRQGNSPLHF
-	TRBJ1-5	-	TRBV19	TGTGCCAGTAGTATAGTCGGGAGGGGGGACAATCAGCCCCAGCATTTT	CASSIVGRGDNQPQHF
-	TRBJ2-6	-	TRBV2	TGTGCCAGCAGGAGGGTTTCTGGGGCCAACGTCCTGACTTTC	CASRRVSGANVLTF
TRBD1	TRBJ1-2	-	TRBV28	TGTGCCAGCAGTCCTGGACAGGTGGTGGGCTACACCTTC	CASSPGQVVGYTF
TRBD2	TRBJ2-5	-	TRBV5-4	TGTGCCAGCAGCTTGGGTAGCGGGGGGGCCTTCGGGGAGACCCAGTACTTC	CASSLGSGGAFGETQYF
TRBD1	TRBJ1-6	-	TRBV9	TGTGCCAGCAGCCCACGACAGGGGAGAAATTCACCCCTCCACTTT	CASSPRQGRNSPLHF
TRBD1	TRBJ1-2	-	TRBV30	TGTGCCTGGAGCCAGTGGCAGGGGGGTGGCTACACCTTC	CAWSQWQGGGYTF
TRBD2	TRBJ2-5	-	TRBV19	TGTGCCCGCAGACTAGCGGGGCAAGAGACCCAGTACTTC	CARRLAGQETQYF
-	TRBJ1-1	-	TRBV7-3	TGTGCCAGCAGCGCCTCAGGGTTACCCACTGAAGCTTTCTTT	CASSASGLPTEAFF
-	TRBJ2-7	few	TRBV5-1	TGCGCCAGCAGCTCCCAGGGGTTCCACGAGCAGTACTTC	CASSSQGFHEQYF
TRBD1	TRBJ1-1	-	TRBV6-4	TGTGCCAGCAGGGGTGAGACAGGGCAAACTGAAGCTTTCTTT	CASRGETGQTEAFF
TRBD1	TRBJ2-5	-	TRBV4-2	TGTGCCAGCAGCTCAAGGACAGGGGACGCAGAGACCCAGTACTTC	CASSSRTGDAETQYF
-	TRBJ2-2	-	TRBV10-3	TGTGCCTCCTTGACGGACAGCGCGAACACCGGGGAGCTGTTTTTT	CASLTDSANTGELFF
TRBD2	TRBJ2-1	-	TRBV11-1	TGTGCCAGCAGCCTCGGGGGGGAGAGCTCCTACAATGAGCAGTTCTTC	CASSLGGESSYNEQFF